These T cell receptor beta chains were read from a single sample in a study of control samples from healthy donors and cancer patients. Sequencing was performed with immunoSEQ multiplex PCR; in TCRdb, only in-frame clones are kept and a portion is missing. This sample carries around 130,000 clones, approximately 94% of them seen once, and the ten largest clones take about 1.7%. The sequenced material came from PBMCs. Every receptor here comes from a man aged 50-60 years with head and neck cancer. The CDR3 runs from the conserved cysteine through the conserved F or W. Fields, in order: V gene, J gene, D gene, CDR3 length, clone size, CDR3 protein, CDR3 DNA. The D gene is left open where the match is weak. The listing skips clone size in some rows; elsewhere it reads once, few, many or a size class.

V gene: TRBV5-1; J gene: TRBJ2-7; D gene: .; CDR3 length: 17; clone size: once; CDR3 protein: CASSLPGTSAPYSEQYF; CDR3 DNA: TGCGCCAGCAGCTTACCCGGGACATCAGCCCCCTACAGCGAGCAGTACTTC
V gene: TRBV19; J gene: TRBJ1-1; D gene: TRBD1; CDR3 length: 15; clone size: .; CDR3 protein: CASSKDPTGNAEAFF; CDR3 DNA: TGTGCCAGTAGTAAAGATCCGACAGGGAACGCTGAAGCTTTCTTT
V gene: TRBV7-2; J gene: TRBJ2-1; D gene: .; CDR3 length: 15; clone size: .; CDR3 protein: CASSISGQGMNEQFF; CDR3 DNA: TGTGCCAGCAGCATCAGCGGGCAGGGTATGAATGAGCAGTTCTTC
V gene: TRBV7-6; J gene: TRBJ2-3; D gene: TRBD2; CDR3 length: 17; clone size: once; CDR3 protein: CASSLNLAGAPADTQYF; CDR3 DNA: TGTGCCAGCAGCTTAAACCTAGCGGGGGCCCCGGCAGATACGCAGTATTTT
V gene: TRBV3-1/TRBV3-2; J gene: TRBJ2-7; D gene: .; CDR3 length: 15; clone size: .; CDR3 protein: CASSQGGGRVYEQYF; CDR3 DNA: TGTGCCAGCAGCCAAGGGGGGGGGCGAGTCTACGAGCAGTACTTC
V gene: TRBV4-1; J gene: TRBJ1-4; D gene: .; CDR3 length: 14; clone size: .; CDR3 protein: CASRMSGVREKLFF; CDR3 DNA: TGCGCCAGCAGGATGTCGGGGGTACGCGAAAAACTGTTTTTT
V gene: TRBV11-2; J gene: TRBJ2-3; D gene: .; CDR3 length: 14; clone size: .; CDR3 protein: CASSSVQGTVTQYF; CDR3 DNA: TGTGCCAGCAGCTCCGTACAGGGTACTGTTACGCAGTATTTT
V gene: TRBV5-4; J gene: TRBJ1-2; D gene: TRBD1; CDR3 length: 13; clone size: .; CDR3 protein: CASSPGTGHGYTF; CDR3 DNA: TGTGCCAGCAGCCCGGGGACAGGGCACGGCTACACCTTC
V gene: TRBV15; J gene: TRBJ2-3; D gene: .; CDR3 length: 17; clone size: .; CDR3 protein: CATSRVAGGQSTDTQYF; CDR3 DNA: TGTGCCACCAGCAGAGTGGCCGGCGGGCAGAGCACAGATACGCAGTATTTT
V gene: TRBV7-2; J gene: TRBJ2-7; D gene: TRBD1; CDR3 length: 14; clone size: .; CDR3 protein: CASSSETGTYEQYF; CDR3 DNA: TGTGCCAGCAGCTCCGAGACAGGGACCTACGAGCAGTACTTC
V gene: TRBV5-1; J gene: TRBJ2-5; D gene: TRBD1; CDR3 length: 14; clone size: once; CDR3 protein: CASSLEGARGTQYF; CDR3 DNA: TGCGCCAGCAGCTTGGAGGGGGCGCGTGGGACCCAGTACTTC
V gene: TRBV6-5; J gene: TRBJ2-3; D gene: .; CDR3 length: 14; clone size: .; CDR3 protein: CASSYSWGTDTQYF; CDR3 DNA: TGTGCCAGCAGTTACTCGTGGGGCACAGATACGCAGTATTTT
V gene: TRBV28; J gene: TRBJ2-1; D gene: TRBD2; CDR3 length: 15; clone size: .; CDR3 protein: CASSLIWLAGASQFF; CDR3 DNA: TGTGCCAGCAGTTTAATATGGCTAGCGGGGGCCTCGCAGTTCTTC
V gene: TRBV5-6; J gene: TRBJ2-7; D gene: .; CDR3 length: 12; clone size: .; CDR3 protein: CASSLELRKQYF; CDR3 DNA: TGTGCCAGCAGCTTGGAGTTGAGAAAGCAGTACTTC
V gene: TRBV3-1/TRBV3-2; J gene: TRBJ2-3; D gene: .; CDR3 length: 14; clone size: .; CDR3 protein: CASSQMSLTDTQYF; CDR3 DNA: TGTGCCAGCAGTCAAATGAGCCTCACAGATACGCAGTATTTT
V gene: TRBV7-2; J gene: TRBJ2-7; D gene: TRBD1; CDR3 length: 14; clone size: .; CDR3 protein: CASSKTGSNYEQYF; CDR3 DNA: TGTGCCAGCAGCAAGACAGGGTCAAACTACGAGCAGTACTTC
V gene: TRBV7-2; J gene: TRBJ1-1; D gene: .; CDR3 length: 13; clone size: .; CDR3 protein: CASSLISRQEAFF; CDR3 DNA: TGTGCCAGCAGCTTAATTTCGAGACAAGAAGCTTTCTTT
V gene: TRBV2; J gene: TRBJ2-7; D gene: .; CDR3 length: 16; clone size: .; CDR3 protein: CASSGSGNSDLYEQYF; CDR3 DNA: TGTGCCAGCAGCGGTTCGGGGAACAGCGACCTCTACGAGCAGTACTTC
V gene: TRBV11-2; J gene: TRBJ1-5; D gene: .; CDR3 length: 15; clone size: .; CDR3 protein: CASSSGSVGNQPQHF; CDR3 DNA: TGTGCCAGCAGCTCGGGATCCGTGGGCAATCAGCCCCAGCATTTT
V gene: TRBV25-1; J gene: TRBJ1-3; D gene: .; CDR3 length: 13; clone size: .; CDR3 protein: CASSLAGGNTIYF; CDR3 DNA: TGTGCCAGCAGTCTGGCAGGAGGAAACACCATATATTTT
V gene: TRBV29-1; J gene: TRBJ1-2; D gene: .; CDR3 length: 12; clone size: .; CDR3 protein: CSAATDAYGYTF; CDR3 DNA: TGCAGCGCTGCTACGGATGCCTATGGCTACACCTTC
V gene: TRBV5-1; J gene: TRBJ2-2; D gene: TRBD1; CDR3 length: 15; clone size: .; CDR3 protein: CASSRDRVGTGELFF; CDR3 DNA: TGCGCCAGCAGCCGTGACAGGGTGGGAACCGGGGAGCTGTTTTTT
V gene: TRBV10-3; J gene: TRBJ1-3; D gene: .; CDR3 length: 12; clone size: .; CDR3 protein: CAYRGSGNTIYF; CDR3 DNA: TGTGCTTACCGGGGCTCTGGAAACACCATATATTTT
V gene: TRBV7-9; J gene: TRBJ1-3; D gene: .; CDR3 length: 15; clone size: .; CDR3 protein: CASSLQGPTGNTIYF; CDR3 DNA: TGTGCCAGCAGCTTACAGGGCCCCACTGGAAACACCATATATTTT
V gene: TRBV9; J gene: TRBJ1-1; D gene: .; CDR3 length: 17; clone size: .; CDR3 protein: CASSPNGDPSRRTEAFF; CDR3 DNA: TGTGCCAGCAGCCCAAATGGGGATCCCAGCCGAAGAACTGAAGCTTTCTTT
V gene: TRBV7-2; J gene: TRBJ2-1; D gene: .; CDR3 length: 14; clone size: .; CDR3 protein: CASLLLSSYNEQFF; CDR3 DNA: TGTGCCAGCTTACTGCTGAGCTCCTACAATGAGCAGTTCTTC
V gene: TRBV9; J gene: TRBJ2-1; D gene: TRBD1; CDR3 length: 16; clone size: once; CDR3 protein: CASSVEDRDLYNEQFF; CDR3 DNA: TGTGCCAGCAGCGTAGAGGACAGGGACCTCTACAATGAGCAGTTCTTC
V gene: TRBV30; J gene: TRBJ2-2; D gene: TRBD2; CDR3 length: 15; clone size: .; CDR3 protein: CAWRVASGATGELFF; CDR3 DNA: TGTGCCTGGAGGGTTGCTAGCGGGGCCACCGGGGAGCTGTTTTTT
V gene: TRBV7-7; J gene: TRBJ2-3; D gene: TRBD1; CDR3 length: 15; clone size: .; CDR3 protein: CASSLTRDRWDTQYF; CDR3 DNA: TGTGCCAGCAGCTTAACAAGGGACAGATGGGATACGCAGTATTTT
V gene: TRBV9; J gene: TRBJ1-2; D gene: .; CDR3 length: 13; clone size: .; CDR3 protein: CASSVAGDIGYTF; CDR3 DNA: TGTGCCAGCAGCGTAGCCGGTGATATAGGCTACACCTTC
V gene: TRBV6-4; J gene: TRBJ1-4; D gene: TRBD1; CDR3 length: 14; clone size: once; CDR3 protein: CASSDEQGGEKLFF; CDR3 DNA: TGTGCCAGCAGTGACGAACAGGGGGGCGAAAAACTGTTTTTT
V gene: TRBV4-1; J gene: TRBJ2-7; D gene: TRBD1; CDR3 length: 15; clone size: .; CDR3 protein: CASSQSGTGGLEQYF; CDR3 DNA: TGCGCCAGCAGCCAAAGTGGGACAGGTGGACTCGAGCAGTACTTC
V gene: TRBV7-3; J gene: TRBJ1-1; D gene: .; CDR3 length: 14; clone size: .; CDR3 protein: CASSLGQGNTEAFF; CDR3 DNA: TGTGCCAGCAGCCTAGGGCAGGGGAACACTGAAGCTTTCTTT
V gene: TRBV28; J gene: TRBJ2-2; D gene: TRBD2; CDR3 length: 19; clone size: .; CDR3 protein: CASSLPLGLAGGNTGELFF; CDR3 DNA: TGTGCCAGCAGTTTACCCCTGGGGTTAGCGGGGGGCAACACCGGGGAGCTGTTTTTT